These T cell receptor beta chains were read from a single sample in a study of vaccination effects on CD4 cells after COVID-19. The table came from immunoSEQ multiplex PCR; TCRdb's copy has only in-frame clones and leaves some out. The top ten hold 6% of the sample, which has fewer than 55,000 clones, approximately 75% seen once. What these receptors recognize is not known. The sample consisted of CD4+ T cells from PBMCs cultured with HCoV-OC43 spike peptides, taken before COVID-19 vaccination. Receptor source: a human donor who received a COVID-19 vaccine. Both conserved end residues are part of each CDR3. The order of the fields is D gene, clone size, J gene, V gene, CDR3 protein, CDR3 DNA. The D gene is left open where the match is weak. Size tells how often a clone was seen (once, few, many) or the class of an expanded clone, and some rows leave it out.

D gene: TRBD2
clone size: -
J gene: TRBJ2-1
V gene: TRBV12-5
CDR3 protein: CASSGQRTSGGNNEQFF
CDR3 DNA: TGTGCTAGTTCGGGACAGCGGACTAGCGGGGGGAACAATGAGCAGTTCTTC

D gene: -
clone size: -
J gene: TRBJ2-2
V gene: TRBV7-3
CDR3 protein: CASSLHALSGELFF
CDR3 DNA: TGTGCCAGCAGCTTACACGCCCTATCAGGGGAGCTGTTTTTT

D gene: -
clone size: few
J gene: TRBJ1-6
V gene: TRBV18
CDR3 protein: CASSRTGDSSSYNSPLHF
CDR3 DNA: TGTGCCAGCTCCCGTACTGGCGACAGTAGCTCCTATAATTCACCCCTCCACTTT

D gene: -
clone size: -
J gene: TRBJ1-1
V gene: TRBV12-3/TRBV12-4
CDR3 protein: CASSGTLGGEAFF
CDR3 DNA: TGTGCCAGCAGTGGGACCTTAGGCGGTGAAGCTTTCTTT

D gene: -
clone size: -
J gene: TRBJ2-5
V gene: TRBV19
CDR3 protein: CASSIDHGAGDQYF
CDR3 DNA: TGTGCCAGTAGTATAGATCACGGGGCCGGAGACCAGTACTTC

D gene: TRBD1
clone size: -
J gene: TRBJ2-2
V gene: TRBV18
CDR3 protein: CASSPQLGQGGTGELFF
CDR3 DNA: TGTGCCAGCTCACCACAGCTTGGACAGGGAGGCACCGGGGAGCTGTTTTTT

D gene: -
clone size: -
J gene: TRBJ1-1
V gene: TRBV10-1
CDR3 protein: CASTGTDMNTEAFF
CDR3 DNA: TGCGCCAGCACGGGGACGGACATGAACACTGAAGCTTTCTTT

D gene: -
clone size: -
J gene: TRBJ1-6
V gene: TRBV30
CDR3 protein: CAWSVVGTNSPLHF
CDR3 DNA: TGTGCCTGGAGCGTTGTGGGTACGAATTCACCCCTCCACTTT

D gene: -
clone size: once
J gene: TRBJ2-2
V gene: TRBV6-5
CDR3 protein: CASSYLAAGELFF
CDR3 DNA: TGTGCCAGCAGTTACTTAGCCGCCGGGGAGCTGTTTTTT

D gene: TRBD2
clone size: -
J gene: TRBJ2-1
V gene: TRBV2
CDR3 protein: CASNSGAYNEQFF
CDR3 DNA: TGTGCCAGCAATAGCGGGGCCTACAATGAGCAGTTCTTC

D gene: TRBD1
clone size: -
J gene: TRBJ1-5
V gene: TRBV2
CDR3 protein: CASSLDRVGQPQHF
CDR3 DNA: TGTGCCAGCAGCCTTGACAGGGTAGGGCAGCCCCAGCATTTT

D gene: -
clone size: few
J gene: TRBJ1-5
V gene: TRBV30
CDR3 protein: CAWSRDSNSNQPQHF
CDR3 DNA: TGTGCCTGGAGTCGTGACAGCAATAGCAATCAGCCCCAGCATTTT

D gene: TRBD2
clone size: -
J gene: TRBJ2-1
V gene: TRBV19
CDR3 protein: CASSIGGGNEQFF
CDR3 DNA: TGTGCCAGTAGTATAGGGGGGGGGAATGAGCAGTTCTTC

D gene: -
clone size: once
J gene: TRBJ2-3
V gene: TRBV19
CDR3 protein: CASSPSDSRTDTQYF
CDR3 DNA: TGTGCCAGTAGTCCTTCCGACAGCCGCACAGATACGCAGTATTTT

D gene: TRBD1
clone size: -
J gene: TRBJ1-1
V gene: TRBV6-1
CDR3 protein: CASSDGGQLNTEAFF
CDR3 DNA: TGTGCCAGCAGTGATGGGGGACAGCTGAACACTGAAGCTTTCTTT

D gene: TRBD2
clone size: once
J gene: TRBJ2-3
V gene: TRBV18
CDR3 protein: CASSPVGLAGIDTQYF
CDR3 DNA: TGTGCCAGCTCGCCGGTGGGACTAGCGGGGATAGATACGCAGTATTTT

D gene: -
clone size: -
J gene: TRBJ1-6
V gene: TRBV6-2/TRBV6-3
CDR3 protein: CASSTNSPLHF
CDR3 DNA: TGTGCCAGCAGTACAAATTCACCCCTCCACTTT

D gene: TRBD2
clone size: once
J gene: TRBJ2-1
V gene: TRBV27
CDR3 protein: CASSFSGGAVPYNEQFF
CDR3 DNA: TGTGCCAGCAGTTTTAGCGGGGGGGCGGTCCCCTACAATGAGCAGTTCTTC

D gene: -
clone size: -
J gene: TRBJ2-2
V gene: TRBV7-3
CDR3 protein: CASSLDSGSGELFF
CDR3 DNA: TGTGCCAGCAGCTTGGACAGCGGATCCGGGGAGCTGTTTTTT

D gene: -
clone size: -
J gene: TRBJ1-6
V gene: TRBV19
CDR3 protein: CASSTLGAGQFSPLHF
CDR3 DNA: TGTGCCAGTAGTACCCTCGGGGCTGGGCAATTTTCACCCCTCCACTTT

D gene: -
clone size: -
J gene: TRBJ1-1
V gene: TRBV28
CDR3 protein: CASRDNTGRSTEAFF
CDR3 DNA: TGTGCCAGCAGGGACAATACAGGGCGGAGCACTGAAGCTTTCTTT

D gene: TRBD1
clone size: -
J gene: TRBJ2-3
V gene: TRBV19
CDR3 protein: CASSFLGQGGGVGATDTQYF
CDR3 DNA: TGTGCCAGTAGTTTTCTGGGACAGGGAGGGGGTGTAGGTGCCACAGATACGCAGTATTTT

D gene: TRBD1
clone size: few
J gene: TRBJ1-1
V gene: TRBV5-1
CDR3 protein: CASSTRGTGNTEAFF
CDR3 DNA: TGCGCCAGCAGCACCCGAGGGACAGGGAACACTGAAGCTTTCTTT

D gene: -
clone size: -
J gene: TRBJ1-2
V gene: TRBV19
CDR3 protein: CASSIFASYGYTF
CDR3 DNA: TGTGCCAGTAGTATATTTGCATCCTATGGCTACACCTTC

D gene: -
clone size: -
J gene: TRBJ2-5
V gene: TRBV5-8
CDR3 protein: CASSLVRSETQYF
CDR3 DNA: TGTGCCAGCAGCTTGGTTCGGTCAGAGACCCAGTACTTC

D gene: -
clone size: few
J gene: TRBJ1-2
V gene: TRBV30
CDR3 protein: CAWSAPITGFYGYTF
CDR3 DNA: TGTGCCTGGAGTGCCCCGATCACAGGGTTCTATGGCTACACCTTC

D gene: -
clone size: -
J gene: TRBJ2-3
V gene: TRBV12-3/TRBV12-4
CDR3 protein: CASTLSVGAAQYF
CDR3 DNA: TGTGCCAGCACCCTCAGTGTCGGGGCCGCGCAGTATTTT

D gene: TRBD1
clone size: -
J gene: TRBJ2-2
V gene: TRBV27
CDR3 protein: CASSPRTGGSPGELFF
CDR3 DNA: TGTGCCAGCAGTCCAAGGACAGGGGGCTCGCCCGGGGAGCTGTTTTTT

D gene: -
clone size: few
J gene: TRBJ1-5
V gene: TRBV30
CDR3 protein: CAWSVNLGGGSNQPQHF
CDR3 DNA: TGTGCCTGGAGTGTTAATCTTGGGGGAGGCAGCAATCAGCCCCAGCATTTT

D gene: TRBD2
clone size: few
J gene: TRBJ2-3
V gene: TRBV19
CDR3 protein: CASSTRSGVTDTQYF
CDR3 DNA: TGTGCCAGTAGTACCCGTAGCGGGGTAACAGATACGCAGTATTTT

D gene: -
clone size: -
J gene: TRBJ1-6
V gene: TRBV9
CDR3 protein: CASSPRREHYNSPLHF
CDR3 DNA: TGTGCCAGCAGCCCCCGACGGGAGCACTATAATTCACCCCTCCACTTT

D gene: -
clone size: once
J gene: TRBJ1-1
V gene: TRBV5-1
CDR3 protein: CASSLVYSGTGTEAFF
CDR3 DNA: TGCGCCAGCAGCTTGGTTTACAGTGGGACGGGGACTGAAGCTTTCTTT

D gene: -
clone size: few
J gene: TRBJ1-2
V gene: TRBV7-3
CDR3 protein: CASIRRRCGLANYGYTF
CDR3 DNA: TGTGCCAGCATCCGAAGGCGGTGTGGGTTAGCTAACTATGGCTACACCTTC

D gene: -
clone size: -
J gene: TRBJ2-5
V gene: TRBV10-2
CDR3 protein: CASSESIRETQYF
CDR3 DNA: TGCGCCAGCAGTGAGTCGATAAGGGAGACCCAGTACTTC

D gene: TRBD1
clone size: -
J gene: TRBJ2-1
V gene: TRBV7-3
CDR3 protein: CASSPAGGVDEQFF
CDR3 DNA: TGTGCCAGCAGCCCCGCAGGGGGCGTGGATGAGCAGTTCTTC

D gene: -
clone size: once
J gene: TRBJ2-5
V gene: TRBV7-9
CDR3 protein: CASSDQETQYF
CDR3 DNA: TGTGCCAGCAGCGACCAAGAGACCCAGTACTTC

D gene: -
clone size: -
J gene: TRBJ2-5
V gene: TRBV5-1
CDR3 protein: CASSLGRQAGSETQYF
CDR3 DNA: TGCGCCAGCAGCTTGGGGCGACAGGCGGGATCGGAGACCCAGTACTTC

D gene: TRBD2
clone size: -
J gene: TRBJ2-5
V gene: TRBV3-1/TRBV3-2
CDR3 protein: CASSQRVSGGVEETQYF
CDR3 DNA: TGTGCCAGCAGCCAAAGGGTTAGCGGGGGGGTTGAAGAGACCCAGTACTTC

D gene: TRBD1
clone size: once
J gene: TRBJ2-5
V gene: TRBV11-2
CDR3 protein: CASSPQVGRGRETQYF
CDR3 DNA: TGTGCCAGCAGCCCGCAGGTGGGCAGGGGGCGGGAGACCCAGTACTTC

D gene: -
clone size: -
J gene: TRBJ1-5
V gene: TRBV19
CDR3 protein: CASSIEVGINQPQHF
CDR3 DNA: TGTGCCAGTAGTATAGAAGTGGGCATCAATCAGCCCCAGCATTTT

D gene: -
clone size: once
J gene: TRBJ2-3
V gene: TRBV6-5
CDR3 protein: CASSPTTDTQYF
CDR3 DNA: TGTGCCAGCAGTCCGACCACAGATACGCAGTATTTT

D gene: -
clone size: -
J gene: TRBJ1-1
V gene: TRBV5-1
CDR3 protein: CASSGSTGVNTEAFF
CDR3 DNA: TGCGCCAGCAGCGGATCGACAGGAGTGAACACTGAAGCTTTCTTT

D gene: -
clone size: -
J gene: TRBJ1-4
V gene: TRBV2
CDR3 protein: CASKRWATNEKLFF
CDR3 DNA: TGTGCCAGCAAAAGGTGGGCAACTAATGAAAAACTGTTTTTT

D gene: -
clone size: -
J gene: TRBJ1-2
V gene: TRBV6-5
CDR3 protein: CASSFSEDYGYTF
CDR3 DNA: TGTGCCAGCAGTTTCTCAGAGGACTATGGCTACACCTTC

D gene: -
clone size: -
J gene: TRBJ2-5
V gene: TRBV24-1
CDR3 protein: CATSDPMAGRRETQYF
CDR3 DNA: TGTGCCACCAGTGACCCAATGGCGGGGCGCCGGGAGACCCAGTACTTC

D gene: -
clone size: -
J gene: TRBJ2-5
V gene: TRBV5-1
CDR3 protein: CASSLEQGYQETQYF
CDR3 DNA: TGCGCCAGCAGCTTGGAGCAGGGCTACCAAGAGACCCAGTACTTC

D gene: -
clone size: -
J gene: TRBJ2-1
V gene: TRBV7-2
CDR3 protein: CASSLDGGTYNEQFF
CDR3 DNA: TGTGCCAGCAGCTTAGATGGGGGGACCTACAATGAGCAGTTCTTC

D gene: -
clone size: -
J gene: TRBJ2-3
V gene: TRBV10-1
CDR3 protein: CASMGGSTDTQYF
CDR3 DNA: TGCGCCAGCATGGGCGGGAGCACAGATACGCAGTATTTT

D gene: -
clone size: once
J gene: TRBJ2-3
V gene: TRBV6-5
CDR3 protein: CASGWWAGMDTQYF
CDR3 DNA: TGTGCCAGCGGGTGGTGGGCGGGGATGGATACGCAGTATTTT

D gene: -
clone size: -
J gene: TRBJ2-2
V gene: TRBV19
CDR3 protein: CASKGGQINTGELFF
CDR3 DNA: TGTGCCAGTAAGGGGGGACAGATAAACACCGGGGAGCTGTTTTTT